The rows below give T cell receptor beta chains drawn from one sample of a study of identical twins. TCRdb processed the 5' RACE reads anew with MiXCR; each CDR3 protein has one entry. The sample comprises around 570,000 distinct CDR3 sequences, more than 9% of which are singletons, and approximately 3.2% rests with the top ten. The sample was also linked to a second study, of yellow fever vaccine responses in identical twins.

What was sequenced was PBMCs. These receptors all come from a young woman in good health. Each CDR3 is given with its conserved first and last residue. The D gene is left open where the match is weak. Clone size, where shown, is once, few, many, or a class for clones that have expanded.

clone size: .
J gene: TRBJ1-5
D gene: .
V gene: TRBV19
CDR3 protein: CASRIGPYSNQPQHF
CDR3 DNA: TGTGCCAGTAGGATCGGACCGTATAGCAATCAGCCCCAGCATTTT

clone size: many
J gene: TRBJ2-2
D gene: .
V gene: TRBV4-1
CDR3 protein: CASSQEGDFYGGELFF
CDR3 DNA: TGCGCCAGCAGCCAAGAGGGGGACTTTTACGGCGGGGAGCTGTTTTTT

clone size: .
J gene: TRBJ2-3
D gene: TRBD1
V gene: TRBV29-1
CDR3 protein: CSVGDRGLAQYF
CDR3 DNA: TGCAGCGTTGGGGACAGGGGGTTGGCGCAGTATTTT

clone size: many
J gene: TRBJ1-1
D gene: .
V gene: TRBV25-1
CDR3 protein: CASSSGRDEAFF
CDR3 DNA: TGTGCCAGCAGTTCCGGTCGGGATGAAGCTTTCTTT

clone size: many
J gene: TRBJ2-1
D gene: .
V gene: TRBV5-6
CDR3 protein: CASTLRADNEQFF
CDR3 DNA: TGTGCCAGCACCCTCCGGGCTGACAATGAGCAGTTCTTC

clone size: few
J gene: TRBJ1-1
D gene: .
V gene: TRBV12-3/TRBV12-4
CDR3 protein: CAISGVEAFF
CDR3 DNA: TGTGCCATTAGCGGGGTTGAAGCTTTCTTT

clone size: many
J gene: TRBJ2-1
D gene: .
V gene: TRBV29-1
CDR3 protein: CSVVQSGLAEQFF
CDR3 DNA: TGCAGCGTTGTTCAGTCCGGGTTGGCTGAGCAGTTCTTC

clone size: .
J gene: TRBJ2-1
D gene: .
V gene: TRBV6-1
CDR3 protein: CASRITSYNEQFF
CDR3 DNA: TGTGCCAGCAGAATAACGAGTTACAATGAGCAGTTCTTC

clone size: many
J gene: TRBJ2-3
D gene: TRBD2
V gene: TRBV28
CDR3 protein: CASSLIGAGGTDTQYF
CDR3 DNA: TGTGCCAGCAGTTTGATAGGAGCGGGAGGAACAGATACGCAGTATTTT

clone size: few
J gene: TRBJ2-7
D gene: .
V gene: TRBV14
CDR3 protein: CASSQGPGSEYEQYF
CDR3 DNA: TGTGCCAGCAGCCAAGGGCCAGGGAGCGAGTACGAGCAGTACTTC

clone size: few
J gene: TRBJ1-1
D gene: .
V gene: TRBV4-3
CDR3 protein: CASSFSGSEAFF
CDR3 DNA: TGCGCCAGCAGCTTCAGCGGGTCCGAAGCTTTCTTT

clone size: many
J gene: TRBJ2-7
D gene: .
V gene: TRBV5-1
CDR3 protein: CASSSDNYEQYF
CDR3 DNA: TGCGCCAGCAGCTCGGACAACTACGAGCAGTACTTC

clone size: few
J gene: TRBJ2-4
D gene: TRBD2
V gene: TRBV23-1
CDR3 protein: CASSLRLAGVTQNIQYF
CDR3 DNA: TGCGCCAGCAGCTTAAGACTAGCGGGAGTTACCCAAAACATTCAGTACTTC

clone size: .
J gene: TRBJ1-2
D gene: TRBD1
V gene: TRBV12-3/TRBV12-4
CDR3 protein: CAICFLRPGTGGNYGYTF
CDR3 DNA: TGTGCCATCTGTTTCCTTCGCCCCGGGACAGGGGGCAACTATGGCTACACCTTC

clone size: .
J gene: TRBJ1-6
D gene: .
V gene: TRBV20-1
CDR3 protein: CSARDGGNGDNSPLHF
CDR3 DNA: TGCAGTGCTAGAGATGGAGGGAATGGCGATAATTCACCCCTCCACTTT

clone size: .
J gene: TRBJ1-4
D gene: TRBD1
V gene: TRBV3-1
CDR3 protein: CASSHPTDRGDRELFF
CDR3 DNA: TGTGCCAGCAGCCATCCTACGGACAGGGGGGACCGGGAACTGTTTTTT

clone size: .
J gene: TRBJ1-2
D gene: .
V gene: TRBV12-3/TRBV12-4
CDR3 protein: CASSLAWGVSLF
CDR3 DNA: TGTGCCAGCAGTTTAGCCTGGGGAGTCAGCCTCTTC

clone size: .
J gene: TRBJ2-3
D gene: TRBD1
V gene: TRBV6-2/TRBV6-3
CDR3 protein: CASRIDRARYTQYF
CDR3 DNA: TGTGCCAGCAGAATCGACAGGGCCCGCTATACGCAGTATTTT

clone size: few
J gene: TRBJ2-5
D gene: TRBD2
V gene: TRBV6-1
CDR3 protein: CASRDTPSGLAETQYF
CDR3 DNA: TGTGCCAGCAGAGACACCCCATCGGGACTAGCAGAGACCCAGTACTTC